Listed here is a single T cell receptor (beta chain). Germline values: CDR1 MGHDK, CDR2 SYGVNS. The CDR3 runs to 15 residues. V gave up 5 bases and J gave up 5 bases; unmatched junction bases: 7. This entry comes from a study of technical replicates of blood from several donors. Measured with immunoSEQ multiplex PCR; TCRdb has only the in-frame clones, and not every one. The sample lists 87,000 or so clones, 95% occurring once. This receptor was identified in a human donor in good health. Sequencing was performed on T cells isolated from PBMCs. The chain uses TRBV25-1 and TRBJ2-5; 11 bases map to TRBD2. CDR3 sequence reads: CASSLSGRAGETQYF. CDR3 nucleotides: TGTGCCAGCAGTCTTAGCGGGAGGGCCGGTGAGACCCAGTACTTC.